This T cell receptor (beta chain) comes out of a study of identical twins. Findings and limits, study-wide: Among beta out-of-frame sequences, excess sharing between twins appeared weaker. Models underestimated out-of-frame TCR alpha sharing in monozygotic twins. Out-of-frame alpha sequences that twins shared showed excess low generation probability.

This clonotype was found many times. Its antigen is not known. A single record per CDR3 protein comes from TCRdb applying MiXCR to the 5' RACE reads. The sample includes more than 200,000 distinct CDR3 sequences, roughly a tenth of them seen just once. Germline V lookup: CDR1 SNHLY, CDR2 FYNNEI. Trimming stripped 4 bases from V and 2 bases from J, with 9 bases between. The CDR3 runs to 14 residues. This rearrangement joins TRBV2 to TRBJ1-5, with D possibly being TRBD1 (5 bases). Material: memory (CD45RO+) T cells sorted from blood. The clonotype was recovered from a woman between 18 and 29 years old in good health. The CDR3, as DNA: TGTGCCAGCAGTGCCTCGACAGGCAATCAGCCCCAGCATTTT. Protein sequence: CASSASTGNQPQHF.